The 9 T cell receptor beta chains below all came from one sample that was sequenced in a study of technical replicates of blood from a handful of donors (dated by TCRdb to about 2017). The library relied on the immunoSEQ multiplex PCR assay. Sourced from immuneACCESS, this table was stored by TCRdb with only in-frame sequences that have V and J called. A share of the clones is absent; for the studies checked, an unresolved V gene accounts for under half, and the remainder has no known explanation. Across this sample there are fewer than 80,000 clones, with about 90% seen only once. More than 4% of the sample goes to the ten largest clones. Specimen: PBMCs. These receptor sequences come from a human donor in good health. Some clones in this sample may be carry-over from other donors' samples.

To note about this clone: In the same sample, other DNA sequences code for this CDR3. The J gene is TRBJ2-3, the V gene TRBV18; D uncertain. This CDR3 is 14 amino acids long. Germline V gene data show CDR1 as KGHSH and CDR2 as LQKENI. The V end lost 3 bases, the J end lost 1 base, and 8 bases lay between the germline ends. The CDR3 coding sequence is TGTGCCAGCTCACCGTCCTTCGGCACAGATACGCAGTATTTT. It codes for CASSPSFGTDTQYF.

This clone was seen once. The V call is TRBV7-2, the J call TRBJ2-7; 14 positions agree with TRBD2. With 6 bases clipped from V and 2 bases from J, the junction kept 3 bases outside the gene matches. Germline CDR1 SGHTA, CDR2 FQGNSA. This CDR3 has 15 amino acids. CDR3 protein: CASSATSGRAYEQYF. The CDR3 DNA sequence: TGTGCCAGCAGTGCGACTAGCGGGAGGGCCTACGAGCAGTACTTC.

The chain employs TRBV29-1 and TRBJ2-7; TRBD1 matches 9 bases. The junction had 5 bases not matched to a gene; V was cut back by 7 bases and J by 7 bases. Germline assignment: CDR1 SQVTM and CDR2 ANQGSEA. This CDR3 has 11 amino acids. For the CDR3, the DNA is TGCAGCGCGGACAGGGGTTTTGAGCAGTACTTC. Encoded protein: CSADRGFEQYF.

This chain connects TRBV30 to TRBJ2-7, with 7 bases that match TRBD2. The CDR3 has 15 amino acids. The trim removed 0 bases at V and 0 bases at J, leaving 5 bases unmatched. Germline CDR1 is GTSNPN and CDR2 is SVGIG (reference sequence). Here the CDR3 reads CAWSVGGLVSYEQYF. For the CDR3, the DNA is TGTGCCTGGAGTGTGGGAGGGCTAGTCTCCTACGAGCAGTACTTC.

This rearrangement joins TRBV13 to TRBJ2-7; the match to TRBD2 covers 11 bases. The ends lost 4 bases at V and 5 bases at J; junction bases unmatched: 13. Germline CDR1 PRHDT, CDR2 FYEKMQ (reference sequence). There are 17 residues in the CDR3. CDR3 sequence (DNA): TGTGCCAGCAGCTCTCCGACTAGCGGGGTCCCCGTGGACGAGCAGTACTTC. Residues: CASSSPTSGVPVDEQYF.

This clone appeared a single time. This chain links TRBV16 with TRBJ2-5; D possibly corresponds to TRBD2 (6 bases). CDR3 length equals 15 residues. Germline V CDR1 and CDR2: KGHSY, FQNENV. Trimming took 0 bases from V and 5 from J, leaving 13 bases between them. The DNA of the CDR3 is TGTGCCAGCAGCCAATCGAGCCTAGGAGGGGAGACCCAGTACTTC. It translates to CASSQSSLGGETQYF.

This clone occurred once. This sequence joins TRBV30 and TRBJ1-5; D remains ambiguous. The CDR3 is made up of 12 amino acids. Trimming shortened V by 1 base and J by 4 bases, and 5 bases separated the two germline ends. CDR1 GTSNPN and CDR2 SVGIG come from the germline V gene (reference sequence). The CDR3 region is CAWSERNQPQHF. DNA of the CDR3: TGTGCCTGGAGTGAGAGGAATCAGCCCCAGCATTTT.

A few counts support this clone. The V call is TRBV2, the J call TRBJ1-4; the D gene is possibly TRBD1 (5 bases). V was shortened by 3 bases and J by 2 bases, with 13 bases between the two germline ends. Germline assignment: CDR1 SNHLY and CDR2 FYNNEI. This CDR3 contains 16 residues. CDR3 sequence: CASSERGGRTNEKLFF. Here the CDR3 DNA reads TGTGCCAGCAGTGAGCGGGGGGGGAGGACTAATGAAAAACTGTTTTTT.

The chain couples TRBV7-2 to TRBJ2-7; D is perhaps TRBD1 (6 bases). V was trimmed by 4 bases and J by 1 base, leaving 11 bases between them. The CDR3 is made up of 14 amino acids. Germline-derived CDR1 and CDR2 are SGHTA and FQGNSA. As DNA, the CDR3 is TGTGCCAGCAGCTCCGCCACAGGGTCCTACGAGCAGTACTTC. It is translated as CASSSATGSYEQYF.